This T cell receptor beta chain stems from a study of T cell responses to AZD1222 COVID-19 vaccine (dated by TCRdb to the early 2020s). For the study in its entirety: AZD1222 recipients whose second dose came at about 4 weeks and those whose second dose came at about 12 weeks were combined into one group, since spike-specific TCR depth and breadth did not differ between the two schedules. TCR sequencing was performed for roughly 240 trial participants, of whom about 200 were given two doses of AZD1222 and around 26 were given two doses of MenACWY control vaccine. Trial participants were enrolled into age subgroups of 18-55, 56-69 and 70-plus years, which contained about 150, 28 and 57 TCR-sequenced participants, respectively.

With respect to this clone: Its binding antigen is unknown. No base quality information exists; no much larger clone differs at one position.

In the germline V gene (reference sequence), CDR1 corresponds to SEHNR and CDR2 to FQNEAQ. The V end loses 1 base and the J end loses 3 bases, and a stretch of 13 bases separates them. The CDR3 holds 16 amino acids from the cysteine to the phenylalanine. Here the CDR3 DNA is all that survives: 48 bases in frame from base 1. The CDR3 regions of human TCRbeta chains were analyzed by immunosequencing. The original methods were these. TCRs in the repertoires were compared against a reference library of SARS-CoV-2-specific TCRs that had been generated with the MIRA antigen-specificity platform. Breadth was defined as the fraction of unique TCRs that were SARS-CoV-2-associated. Depth was defined as the fraction of total T cells that were SARS-CoV-2-associated. Using the MIRA data, each spike-specific TCR was assigned both to the spike region to which the TCR was reactive and to a CD4 or CD8 class. Log10-transformed breadth and depth values were compared by one-way ANOVA with Sidak's multiple comparisons tests. Sourced from immuneACCESS, this table was stored by TCRdb with only in-frame sequences that have V and J called. A share of the clones is absent; for the studies checked, an unresolved V gene accounts for under half, and the remainder has no known explanation. V and J calls and clone size come straight from that table; D and trimming were deduced from the DNA. The sample includes some 110,000 clones, with 85% to 95% observed a single time. Jointly, the top ten make up around 1.7% of the sample.

Study-level results and caveats: The whole spike protein was spanned by vaccine-associated CD4 TCRs, and dominant responses were seen in regions 160-218 and 743-854. Because no samples from the day 14 peak response were available, repertoires could be characterized only after the peak T cell response. After two AZD1222 doses, both the breadth and the depth of spike-specific TCRs were significantly higher than at day 0 and than in MenACWY recipients. Nearly half of unique spike-specific TCRs reportedly recognized epitopes outside regions mutated in the B.1.351 and B.1.1.7 variants. The 56-69-year group was small, and its depth increase did not reach significance, likely because of low power. Participants were mostly white British and included more females than males, and it was suggested by the authors that clonal diversity may have been underestimated. Conclusions about previously exposed vaccinees were limited because only a handful of AZD1222 recipients were SARS-CoV-2 seropositive at baseline.

The sample's time point label is to be understood as: baseline before first vaccination. The vaccinee samples were drawn from two UK trials, COV001 and COV002, one of which was a single-blind randomized controlled phase 2/3 trial testing AZD1222 (ChAdOx1 nCoV-19) in healthy adults. Trial participant PBMC samples were collected at day 0 and day 28 after the second dose for TCRbeta chain sequencing. The chain employs TRBV7-9 and TRBJ1-5; possibly the D gene is TRBD1, per 6 matching bases. Here the sequenced sample was peripheral blood, taken on day 0 of AZD1222 vaccination. The receptor was derived from an adult in good health. The CDR3 loop reads CASSLGVGGANQPQHF. At the DNA level, the sequence is TGTGCCAGCAGCTTAGGAGTCGGGGGCGCCAATCAGCCCCAGCATTTT.